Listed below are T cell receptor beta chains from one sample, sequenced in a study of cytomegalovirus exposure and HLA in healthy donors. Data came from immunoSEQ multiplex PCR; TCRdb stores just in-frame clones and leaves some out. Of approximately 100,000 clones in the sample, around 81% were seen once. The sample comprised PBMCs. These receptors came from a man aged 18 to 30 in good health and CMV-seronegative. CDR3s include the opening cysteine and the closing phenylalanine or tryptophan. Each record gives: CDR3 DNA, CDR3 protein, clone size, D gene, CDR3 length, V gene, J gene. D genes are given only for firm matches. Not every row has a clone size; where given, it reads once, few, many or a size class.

TGTGCCAGCAGTTTATATGAGGCTAACTATGGCTACACCTTC	CASSLYEANYGYTF	.	.	14	TRBV28	TRBJ1-2
TGTGCCAGCAGCCAAGGGGCTAGCGGGGGCCGGGGCACAGATACGCAGTATTTT	CASSQGASGGRGTDTQYF	.	TRBD2	18	TRBV4-2	TRBJ2-3
TGTGCCAGCAGTGTCGCTAGCGGGGGCTCCTACAATGAGCAGTTCTTC	CASSVASGGSYNEQFF	once	TRBD2	16	TRBV25-1	TRBJ2-1
TGCGCCAGCAGCCATCCCCCCGCTAGCGGGGGGGCTTACGAGCAGTACTTC	CASSHPPASGGAYEQYF	.	TRBD2	17	TRBV4-1	TRBJ2-7
TGCGCCAGCAGCGGGGAACCGGGGAGCCATAATTCACCCCTCCACTTT	CASSGEPGSHNSPLHF	.	.	16	TRBV5-1	TRBJ1-6
TGTGCCAGCAGCCCAAAGACTAGTATGGACACCGGGGAGCTGTTTTTT	CASSPKTSMDTGELFF	.	.	16	TRBV7-3	TRBJ2-2
TGTGCCAGCAGTCGACAGGGGAACTATGGCTACACCTTC	CASSRQGNYGYTF	.	TRBD1	13	TRBV27	TRBJ1-2
TGTGCCAGCAGCTTAAAGCGGGGGGGCCTGAATGAGCAGTTCTTC	CASSLKRGGLNEQFF	few	TRBD2	15	TRBV5-5	TRBJ2-1
TGTTCCAGCAGTAGACAGGGTGGGTTACAAAAACTGTTTTTT	CSSSRQGGLQKLFF	.	TRBD1	14	TRBV7-9	TRBJ1-4
TGTGCCAGCAGCTTAGACCCTACTTCGGAGACCCAGTACTTC	CASSLDPTSETQYF	once	.	14	TRBV7-2	TRBJ2-5
TGTGCCAGCAGCTCCTTTAGGGGGAATGAGCAGTTCTTC	CASSSFRGNEQFF	.	.	13	TRBV11-3	TRBJ2-1
TGTGCCAGCAGTTTAGGGCAGGGCCCCGAGCAGTACTTC	CASSLGQGPEQYF	.	.	13	TRBV6-5	TRBJ2-7
TGTGCCAGCAGCTTGGCGACATCCTCCACTGAAGCTTTCTTT	CASSLATSSTEAFF	.	.	14	TRBV5-5	TRBJ1-1
TGTGCCAGCACCCTCGGACAGGGGGGGACCTACGAGCAGTACTTC	CASTLGQGGTYEQYF	.	TRBD1	15	TRBV2	TRBJ2-7
TGTGCCACCCGGTCCAGCAATCAGCCCCAGCATTTT	CATRSSNQPQHF	.	.	12	TRBV28	TRBJ1-5